The source of this TCR beta chain is a study of blood T cell repertoires in COVID-19. Study as a whole: Nucleic acid was either cDNA or gDNA, and it came from T cells, B-cell-depleted T cells, or PBMCs.

Trimming removed 0 bases at V and 2 bases at J, with 12 bases between. The germline CDR1 and CDR2 sequences are SGHRS and YFSETQ. CDR3 length: 16 amino acids. Data came from immunoSEQ multiplex PCR; TCRdb stores just in-frame clones and leaves some out. The sample includes around 200,000 clones, roughly 80% seen only once; the top ten take approximately 14%. The sequenced sample consisted of peripheral blood. The gene calls are TRBV5-1 and TRBJ2-1; D possibly corresponds to TRBD2 (5 bases). This clonotype originated in a woman in her 70s with COVID-19, enrolled during active disease. CDR3 loop: CASSLEAGNTYNEQFF. CDR3 bases: TGCGCCAGCAGCTTGGAGGCGGGTAATACCTACAATGAGCAGTTCTTC.